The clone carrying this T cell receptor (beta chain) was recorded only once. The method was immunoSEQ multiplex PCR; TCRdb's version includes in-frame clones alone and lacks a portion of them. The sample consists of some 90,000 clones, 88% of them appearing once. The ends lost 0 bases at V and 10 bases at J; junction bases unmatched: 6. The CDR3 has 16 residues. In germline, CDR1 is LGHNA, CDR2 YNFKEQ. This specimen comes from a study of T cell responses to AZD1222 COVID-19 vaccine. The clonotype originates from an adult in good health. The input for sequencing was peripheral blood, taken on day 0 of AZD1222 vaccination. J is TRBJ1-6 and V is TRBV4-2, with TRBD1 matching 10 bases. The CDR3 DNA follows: TGTGCCAGCAGCCAAGATAGGACAGGGGGAAACTCACCCCTCCACTTT. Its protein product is CASSQDRTGGNSPLHF.